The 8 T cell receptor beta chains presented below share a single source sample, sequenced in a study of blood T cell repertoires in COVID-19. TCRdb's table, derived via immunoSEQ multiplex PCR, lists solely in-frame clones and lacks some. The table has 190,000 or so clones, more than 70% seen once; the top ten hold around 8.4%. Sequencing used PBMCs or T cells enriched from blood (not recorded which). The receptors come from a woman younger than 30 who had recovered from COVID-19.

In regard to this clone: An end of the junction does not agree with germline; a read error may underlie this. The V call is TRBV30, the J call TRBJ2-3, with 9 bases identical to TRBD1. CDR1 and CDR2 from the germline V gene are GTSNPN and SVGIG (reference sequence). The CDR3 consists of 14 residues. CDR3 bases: TGTGCCGGGAGGACAGGGGTTAGCACAGATACGCAGTATTTT. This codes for CAGRTGVSTDTQYF.

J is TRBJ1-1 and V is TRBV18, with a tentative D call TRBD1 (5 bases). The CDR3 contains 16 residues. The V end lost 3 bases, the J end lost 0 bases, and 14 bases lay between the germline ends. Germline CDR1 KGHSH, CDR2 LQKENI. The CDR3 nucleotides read TGTGCCAGCTCACCGCGAGTACGGGGGGTGAACACTGAAGCTTTCTTT. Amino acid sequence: CASSPRVRGVNTEAFF.

CDR3 in amino acids: CASSQATGFWDTEAFF. CDR3 nucleotide sequence: TGCGCCAGCAGCCAAGCGACAGGGTTCTGGGACACTGAAGCTTTCTTT. J is TRBJ1-1 and V is TRBV4-1, with TRBD1 matching over 7 bases. The CDR3 totals 16 residues. Germline lookup yields CDR1 MGHRA and CDR2 YSYEKL. Losses at the gene ends were 1 base for V and 3 bases for J; bases not matched to a gene: 8.

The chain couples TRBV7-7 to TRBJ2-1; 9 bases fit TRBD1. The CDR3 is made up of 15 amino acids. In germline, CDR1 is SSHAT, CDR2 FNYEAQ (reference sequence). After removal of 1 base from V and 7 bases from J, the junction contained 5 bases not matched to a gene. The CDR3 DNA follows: TGTGCCAGCAGCTTAGGGGACAGGGCTTGGAATGAGCAGTTCTTC. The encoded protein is CASSLGDRAWNEQFF.

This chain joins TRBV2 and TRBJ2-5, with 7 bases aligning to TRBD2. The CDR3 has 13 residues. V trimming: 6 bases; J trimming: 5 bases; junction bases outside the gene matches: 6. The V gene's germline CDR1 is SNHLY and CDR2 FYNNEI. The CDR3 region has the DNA TGTGCCAGCAGGGGGACTATGGGGGAGACCCAGTACTTC. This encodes CASRGTMGETQYF.

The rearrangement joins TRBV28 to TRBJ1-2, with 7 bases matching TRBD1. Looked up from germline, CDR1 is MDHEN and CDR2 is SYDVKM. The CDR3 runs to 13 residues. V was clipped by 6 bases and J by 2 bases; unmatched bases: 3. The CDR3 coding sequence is TGTGCCAGCAGCTCGGGACAGAACTATGGCTACACCTTC. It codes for CASSSGQNYGYTF.

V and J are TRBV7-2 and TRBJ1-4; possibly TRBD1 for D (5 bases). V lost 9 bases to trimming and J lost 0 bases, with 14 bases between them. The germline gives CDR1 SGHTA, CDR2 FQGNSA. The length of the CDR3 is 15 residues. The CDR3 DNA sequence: TGTGCCAGTAAGCAGGGAGGGTCAACTAATGAAAAACTGTTTTTT. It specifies CASKQGGSTNEKLFF. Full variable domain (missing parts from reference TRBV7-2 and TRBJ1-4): GAGVSQSPSNKVTEKGKDVELRCDPISGHTALYWYRQSLGQGLEFLIYFQGNSAPDKSGLPSDRFSAERTGGSVSTLTIQRTQQEDSAVYLCASKQGGSTNEKLFFGSGTQLSVL.

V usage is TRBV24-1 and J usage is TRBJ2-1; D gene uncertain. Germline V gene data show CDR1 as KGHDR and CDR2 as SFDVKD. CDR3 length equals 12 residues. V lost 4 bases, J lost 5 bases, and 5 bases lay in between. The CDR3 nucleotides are TGTGCCACCAGTGAAAGAGACAATGAGCAGTTCTTC. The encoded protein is CATSERDNEQFF.